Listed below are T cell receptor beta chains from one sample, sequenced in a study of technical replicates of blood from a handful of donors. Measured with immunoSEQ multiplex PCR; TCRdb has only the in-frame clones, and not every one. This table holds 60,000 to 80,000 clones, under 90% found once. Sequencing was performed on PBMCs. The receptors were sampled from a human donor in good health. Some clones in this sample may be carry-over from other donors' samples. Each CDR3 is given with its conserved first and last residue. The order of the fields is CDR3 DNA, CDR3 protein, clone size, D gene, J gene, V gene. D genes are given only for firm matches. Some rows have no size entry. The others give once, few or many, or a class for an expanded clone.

TGTGCCAGCAGCCCGGGGCGGACAGGTCCTGTTCGGTACTTC CASSPGRTGPVRYF NA TRBD1 TRBJ2-7 TRBV11-1
TGTGCCTGGAGTGGTACAGGCTACGAGCAGTACTTC CAWSGTGYEQYF NA NA TRBJ2-7 TRBV30
TGCGCCAGCAGTGCGCAGAGGGGGTCCGGAAACACCATATATTTT CASSAQRGSGNTIYF few NA TRBJ1-3 TRBV10-2
TGCGCCAGCAGCACCGGGACTAGCGGGGGGAGGTGGCACTTC CASSTGTSGGRWHF NA TRBD2 TRBJ2-5 TRBV5-1
TGCAGCGGGAACAGGGGGCCAACTGAAGCTTTCTTT CSGNRGPTEAFF NA TRBD1 TRBJ1-1 TRBV29-1
TGTGCCAGCAGCCAAGATGTGGCTAGCGCTTACAATGAGCAGTTCTTC CASSQDVASAYNEQFF NA NA TRBJ2-1 TRBV4-2
TGTGCCAGCAGCTCCGCGGGCCAAGAGACCCAGTACTTC CASSSAGQETQYF NA NA TRBJ2-5 TRBV7-2
TGTGCCAGCAGTCTCGACAGGGGGCTAAACTATGGCTACACCTTC CASSLDRGLNYGYTF NA TRBD1 TRBJ1-2 TRBV6-6
TGTGCCAGCTCACCTCGGACAGGGGCTAACTATGGCTACACCTTC CASSPRTGANYGYTF NA TRBD1 TRBJ1-2 TRBV18
TGTGCCATCAGTGTTACAGGGTCGAACACTGAAGCTTTCTTT CAISVTGSNTEAFF few NA TRBJ1-1 TRBV10-3
TGTGCCAGCAGTGGGTCAGGGGGCCGTGGCTACACCTTC CASSGSGGRGYTF NA TRBD1 TRBJ1-2 TRBV2
TGTGCCAGCAGCTTACAGGGCCTGGGGGAGCAGTACTTC CASSLQGLGEQYF NA NA TRBJ2-7 TRBV7-2